Below, 7 T cell receptor beta chains from the same sample are listed, as sequenced in a study of low-dose radiotherapy and immunotherapy resistance in tumors. Priming of first-strand cDNA relied on TRAV- and TRBV-specific primers (covering alpha and beta chains). TCR amplification ran roughly 20 PCR cycles using constant-region and V-primer adapter primers. TCRdb called the reads again in MiXCR, with one record for every CDR3 protein. The profile shows 8,500 to 14,000 distinct CDR3 sequences, about half of them singletons. These receptors all stem from a human donor with advanced metastatic prostate, ovarian, gallbladder or colorectal cancer (not recorded which). This table probably holds off-target reads from a library built for another chain.

The chain carries TRBV15 and TRBJ2-5, with 9 bases identical to TRBD1. The trim removed 4 bases at V and 2 bases at J, leaving 11 bases unmatched. The CDR3 extends over 17 amino acids. CDR1 and CDR2 from the germline V gene are LNHNV and YYDKDF (reference sequence). The CDR3 coding sequence is TGTGCCACCAGCAACTATGAGGGACAGGGCTTTCAAGAGACCCAGTACTTC. Protein sequence: CATSNYEGQGFQETQYF.

V gene TRBV10-3 combines with J gene TRBJ2-5; TRBD2 matches at 13 bases. This CDR3 comprises 18 residues. Germline assignment: CDR1 ENHRY and CDR2 SYGVKD. The V segment lost 2 bases and the J segment 9 bases; nucleotides outside the gene matches: 15. CDR3 nucleotide sequence: TGTGCCATCAGTGAGAGCGGACTAGCGGGAGACCTCCAACGGGCCCAGTACTTC. Its protein product is CAISESGLAGDLQRAQYF.

The chain has TRBV20-1 and TRBJ2-2; a possible D gene is TRBD2 (5 bases). V was shortened by 6 bases and J by 4 bases, with 12 bases between the two germline ends. The CDR3 has 13 residues. The germline gives CDR1 DFQATT, CDR2 SNEGSKA (reference sequence). This chain's CDR3 is CSAREGSTGELFF. DNA for the CDR3: TGCAGTGCCCGCGAGGGTTCCACCGGGGAGCTGTTTTTT.

The chain has TRBV5-1 and TRBJ2-3; no definite D call. The CDR3 loop spans 16 amino acids. From germline, CDR1 is SGHRS and CDR2 YFSETQ. Trimming removed 0 bases at V and 0 bases at J, with 11 bases between. The CDR3 reads CASSLDGDTSTDTQYF. DNA for the CDR3: TGCGCCAGCAGCTTGGATGGGGATACTAGCACAGATACGCAGTATTTT.

This clonotype was seen only a few times. The chain links TRBV28 to TRBJ1-5; 9 nucleotides agree with TRBD1. V gave up 5 bases and J gave up 7 bases; unmatched junction bases: 12. The CDR3 loop spans 16 amino acids. Germline V gene sequence: CDR1 MDHEN, CDR2 SYDVKM. For the CDR3, the DNA is TGTGCCAGCAGTCAGACGCCGGGACAGGGATGGCAGCCCCAGCATTTT. Translated, it gives CASSQTPGQGWQPQHF.

This clonotype has a handful of counts. This CDR3 is CASSPGTYGYTF. The CDR3 bases are TGTGCCAGTAGTCCTGGGACCTATGGCTACACCTTC. V is TRBV19 and J is TRBJ1-2; possibly TRBD1 for D (5 bases). The CDR3 runs to 12 residues. The germline V gene encodes CDR1 LNHDA and CDR2 SQIVND (reference sequence). The V gene lost 5 bases and the J gene lost 4 bases, with 8 bases spanning the gap. The full variable domain, completed using reference TRBV19 and TRBJ1-2, is DGGITQSPKYLFRKEGQNVTLSCEQNLNHDAMYWYRQDPGQGLRLIYYSQIVNDFQKGDIAEGYSVSREKKESFPLTVTSAQKNPTAFYLCASSPGTYGYTFGSGTRLTVV.

This clonotype has only a few counts. CDR3 amino acids: CASTQGAREQYF. CDR3 coding DNA: TGTGCCAGCACCCAGGGGGCGCGGGAGCAGTACTTC. The chain links TRBV2 to TRBJ2-7; 8 bases line up with TRBD1. This CDR3 contains 12 residues. Germline CDR1 SNHLY, CDR2 FYNNEI. V was clipped by 7 bases and J by 7 bases; unmatched bases: 6.